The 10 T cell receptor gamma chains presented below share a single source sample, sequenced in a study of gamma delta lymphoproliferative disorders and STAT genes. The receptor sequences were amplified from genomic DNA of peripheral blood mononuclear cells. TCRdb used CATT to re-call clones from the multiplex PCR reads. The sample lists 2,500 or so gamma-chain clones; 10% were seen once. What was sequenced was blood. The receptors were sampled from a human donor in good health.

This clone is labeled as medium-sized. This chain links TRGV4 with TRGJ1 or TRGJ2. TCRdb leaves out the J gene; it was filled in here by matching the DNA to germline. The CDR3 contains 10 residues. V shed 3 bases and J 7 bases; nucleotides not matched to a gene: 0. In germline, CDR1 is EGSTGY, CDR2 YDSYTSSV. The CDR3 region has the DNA TGTGCCACCTGGGATTATAAGAAACTCTTT. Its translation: CATWDYKKLF.

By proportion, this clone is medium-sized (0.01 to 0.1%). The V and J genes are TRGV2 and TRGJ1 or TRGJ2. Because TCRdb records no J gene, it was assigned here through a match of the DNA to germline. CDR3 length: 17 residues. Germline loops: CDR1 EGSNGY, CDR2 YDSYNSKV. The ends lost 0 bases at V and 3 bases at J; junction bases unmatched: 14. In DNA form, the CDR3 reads TGTGCCACCTGGGACGGGCCTACTCCAGCTTTTTATTATAAGAAACTCTTT. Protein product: CATWDGPTPAFYYKKLF.

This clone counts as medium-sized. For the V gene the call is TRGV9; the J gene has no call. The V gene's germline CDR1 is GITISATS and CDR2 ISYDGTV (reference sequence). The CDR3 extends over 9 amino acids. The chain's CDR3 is CALWEAKLF. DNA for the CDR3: TGTGCCTTGTGGGAGGCAAAACTCTTT.

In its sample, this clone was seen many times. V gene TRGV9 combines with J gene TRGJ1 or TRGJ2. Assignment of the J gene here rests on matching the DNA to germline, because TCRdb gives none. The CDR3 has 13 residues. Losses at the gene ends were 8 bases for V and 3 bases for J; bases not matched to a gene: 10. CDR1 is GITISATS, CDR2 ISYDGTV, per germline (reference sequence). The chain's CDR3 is CALSQPFYYKKLF. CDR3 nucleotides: TGTGCCTTGTCGCAACCCTTTTATTATAAGAAACTCTTT.

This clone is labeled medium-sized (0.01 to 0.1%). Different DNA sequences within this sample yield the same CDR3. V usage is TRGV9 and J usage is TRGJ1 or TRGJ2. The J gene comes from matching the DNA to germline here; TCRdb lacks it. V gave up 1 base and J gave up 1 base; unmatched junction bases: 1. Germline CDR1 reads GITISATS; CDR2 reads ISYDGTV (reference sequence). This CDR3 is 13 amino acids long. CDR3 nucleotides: TGTGCCTTGTGGGAGGTCAATTATTATAAGAAACTCTTT. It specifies CALWEVNYYKKLF.

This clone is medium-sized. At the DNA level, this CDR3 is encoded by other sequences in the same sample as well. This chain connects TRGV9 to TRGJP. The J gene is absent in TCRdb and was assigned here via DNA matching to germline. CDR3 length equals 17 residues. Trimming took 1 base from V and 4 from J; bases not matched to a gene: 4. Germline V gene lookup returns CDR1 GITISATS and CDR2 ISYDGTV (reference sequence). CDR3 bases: TGTGCCTTGTGGGAGGTTATACAAGAGTTGGGCAAAAAAATCAAGGTATTT. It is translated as CALWEVIQELGKKIKVF.

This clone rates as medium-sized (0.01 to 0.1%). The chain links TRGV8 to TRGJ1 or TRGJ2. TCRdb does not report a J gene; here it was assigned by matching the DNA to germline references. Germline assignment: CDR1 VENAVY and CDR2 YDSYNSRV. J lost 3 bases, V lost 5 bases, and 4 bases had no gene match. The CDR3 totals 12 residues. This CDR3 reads CATWASYYKKLF. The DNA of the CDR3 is TGTGCCACCTGGGCCTCTTATTATAAGAAACTCTTT.

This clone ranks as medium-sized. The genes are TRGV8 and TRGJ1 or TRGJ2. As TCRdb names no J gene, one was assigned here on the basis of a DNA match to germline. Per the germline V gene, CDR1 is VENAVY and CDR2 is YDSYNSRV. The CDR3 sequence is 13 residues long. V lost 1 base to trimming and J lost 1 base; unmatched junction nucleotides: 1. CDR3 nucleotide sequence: TGTGCCACCTGGGATAGAAATTATTATAAGAAACTCTTT. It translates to CATWDRNYYKKLF.

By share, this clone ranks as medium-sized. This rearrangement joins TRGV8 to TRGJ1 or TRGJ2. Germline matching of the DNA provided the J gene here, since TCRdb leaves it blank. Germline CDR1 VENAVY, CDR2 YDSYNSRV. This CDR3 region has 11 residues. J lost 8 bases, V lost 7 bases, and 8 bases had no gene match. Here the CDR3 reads CATCLFNKKLF. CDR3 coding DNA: TGTGCCACCTGCCTCTTTAATAAGAAACTCTTT.

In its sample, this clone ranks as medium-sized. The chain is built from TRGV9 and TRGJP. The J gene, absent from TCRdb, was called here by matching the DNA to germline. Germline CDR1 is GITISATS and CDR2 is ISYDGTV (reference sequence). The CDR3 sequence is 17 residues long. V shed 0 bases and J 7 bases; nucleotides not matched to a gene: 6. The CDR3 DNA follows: TGTGCCTTGTGGGAGGTGTCACGGGAGTTGGGCAAAAAAATCAAGGTATTT. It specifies CALWEVSRELGKKIKVF.